These T cell receptor beta chains were read from a single sample in a study of cytomegalovirus exposure and HLA in healthy donors. The repertoire was sequenced with immunoSEQ multiplex PCR; TCRdb's copy has only in-frame clones and lacks some. The sample lists about 110,000 clones, 69% occurring once. Specimen: PBMCs. The receptors here all came from a man between 25 and 39 years old in good health and CMV-seronegative. Both conserved end residues are part of each CDR3. Fields, in order: D gene, J gene, clone size, V gene, CDR3 protein, CDR3 DNA. D genes are given only for firm matches. Size is stated for part of the rows, as once, few or many counts, or as a class when the clone is expanded.

D: TRBD2
J: TRBJ2-7
size: .
V: TRBV29-1
CDR3: CSATSGISYEQYF
DNA: TGCAGCGCGACTAGCGGGATTTCCTACGAGCAGTACTTC

D: .
J: TRBJ1-1
size: .
V: TRBV29-1
CDR3: CSVKTDSYTEAFF
DNA: TGCAGCGTTAAGACAGATTCATACACTGAAGCTTTCTTT

D: .
J: TRBJ2-3
size: .
V: TRBV7-6
CDR3: CASSPTSTADTQYF
DNA: TGTGCCAGCAGCCCGACTAGTACGGCAGATACGCAGTATTTT

D: TRBD2
J: TRBJ2-1
size: .
V: TRBV7-2
CDR3: CASSLKGLELAGAQFF
DNA: TGTGCCAGCAGCCTTAAGGGTCTAGAGTTAGCGGGAGCGCAGTTCTTC

D: .
J: TRBJ1-1
size: .
V: TRBV5-6
CDR3: CASLERLGQSNTEAFF
DNA: TGTGCCAGTCTAGAACGTCTAGGACAGTCGAACACTGAAGCTTTCTTT

D: TRBD1
J: TRBJ1-2
size: few
V: TRBV6-6
CDR3: CASTLPGQGIYGYTF
DNA: TGTGCCAGCACCCTACCGGGACAGGGGATCTATGGCTACACCTTC

D: TRBD1
J: TRBJ1-5
size: .
V: TRBV30
CDR3: CAWSPRDRARGQPQHF
DNA: TGTGCCTGGAGTCCTCGGGACAGGGCAAGAGGTCAGCCCCAGCATTTT

D: TRBD1
J: TRBJ1-5
size: .
V: TRBV2
CDR3: CASRGTGLNQPQHF
DNA: TGTGCCAGCAGAGGGACAGGGCTTAACCAGCCCCAGCATTTT

D: .
J: TRBJ2-7
size: .
V: TRBV27
CDR3: CASSLSSTYEQYF
DNA: TGTGCCAGCAGTTTATCTTCTACCTACGAGCAGTACTTC

D: TRBD1
J: TRBJ2-7
size: .
V: TRBV28
CDR3: CASRFRQGATYEQYF
DNA: TGTGCCAGCAGATTCCGACAGGGGGCCACCTACGAGCAGTACTTC

D: TRBD1
J: TRBJ1-2
size: .
V: TRBV5-6
CDR3: CASSRDRERGTSNYGYTF
DNA: TGTGCCAGCAGCCGCGACAGGGAGAGGGGGACCTCTAACTATGGCTACACCTTC

D: .
J: TRBJ2-7
size: .
V: TRBV7-2
CDR3: CASRLLGGEQYF
DNA: TGTGCCAGCAGGCTCCTAGGGGGAGAGCAGTACTTC

D: .
J: TRBJ1-2
size: few
V: TRBV9
CDR3: CASSYEMEANYGYTF
DNA: TGTGCCAGCAGCTACGAAATGGAGGCTAACTATGGCTACACCTTC

D: TRBD2
J: TRBJ2-5
size: .
V: TRBV5-1
CDR3: CASSFTGGETQYF
DNA: TGCGCCAGCAGCTTCACGGGGGGAGAGACCCAGTACTTC

D: .
J: TRBJ2-1
size: .
V: TRBV2
CDR3: CASRRGQPYNEQFF
DNA: TGTGCCAGCAGAAGAGGACAGCCCTACAATGAGCAGTTCTTC

D: .
J: TRBJ2-1
size: few
V: TRBV7-6
CDR3: CASNTGSSYNEQFF
DNA: TGTGCCAGCAACACCGGGAGTTCCTACAATGAGCAGTTCTTC